The rows below give T cell receptor beta chains drawn from one sample of a study of cytomegalovirus exposure and HLA in healthy donors. The repertoire was sequenced with immunoSEQ multiplex PCR; TCRdb's copy has only in-frame clones and lacks some. The sample shows 85,000 to 130,000 clones, roughly three quarters of them seen only once. The sequenced sample consisted of PBMCs. These receptors all come from a woman aged 35 to 49 in good health and CMV-seronegative. The CDR3 runs from the conserved cysteine through the conserved F or W. The D gene is left open where the match is weak. Expanded clones get a size class; other rows say once, few or many, or leave the size out.

V gene	J gene	clone size	D gene	CDR3 protein	CDR3 DNA
TRBV5-1	TRBJ2-1	-	TRBD1	CASSTQRGGGSYNEQFF	TGCGCCAGCAGCACGCAAAGAGGGGGCGGCTCCTACAATGAGCAGTTCTTC
TRBV11-1	TRBJ2-6	-	TRBD2	CASSPVAGAGANVLTF	TGTGCCAGCAGCCCCGTAGCGGGAGCCGGGGCCAACGTCCTGACTTTC
TRBV5-8	TRBJ2-1	few	TRBD2	CASSLVRLAGKVYNEQFF	TGTGCCAGCAGCTTGGTCCGACTAGCGGGCAAGGTCTACAATGAGCAGTTCTTC
TRBV4-3	TRBJ2-1	few	TRBD2	CASSQDSLAGGPLLYNEQFF	TGCGCCAGCAGCCAAGATAGCCTAGCGGGAGGGCCCCTACTTTACAATGAGCAGTTCTTC
TRBV28	TRBJ2-1	once	-	CASSLTTGVQFF	TGTGCCAGCAGTTTAACCACGGGAGTGCAGTTCTTC
TRBV19	TRBJ1-1	-	TRBD1	CATKGQGRTEAFF	TGTGCCACCAAGGGACAGGGAAGGACTGAAGCTTTCTTT
TRBV5-5	TRBJ2-7	-	-	CASSSPSQAYEQYF	TGTGCCAGCAGCTCACCCTCCCAGGCCTACGAGCAGTACTTC
TRBV19	TRBJ2-1	-	TRBD2	CASKPGLAGVAADNEQFF	TGTGCCAGTAAACCGGGACTAGCGGGCGTCGCAGCGGACAATGAGCAGTTCTTC
TRBV7-8	TRBJ1-4	-	-	CASSFIPLYTSEATNEKLFF	TGTGCCAGCAGCTTTATCCCGTTATACACATCAGAAGCAACTAATGAAAAACTGTTTTTT
TRBV6-6	TRBJ2-1	-	TRBD2	CASSLLRGTRNEQFF	TGTGCCAGCAGTCTCCTCCGGGGGACTAGAAATGAGCAGTTCTTC
TRBV5-1	TRBJ2-7	-	TRBD2	CASSYSGRRSYEQYF	TGCGCCAGCAGCTATAGCGGGAGGAGATCCTACGAGCAGTACTTC
TRBV7-2	TRBJ2-2	few	-	CASSTDLGGGELFF	TGTGCCAGCAGCACAGACTTGGGAGGCGGGGAGCTGTTTTTT
TRBV6-6	TRBJ2-7	few	TRBD1	CASSDRDRGLYEQYF	TGTGCCAGCAGTGACAGGGACAGAGGCCTATACGAGCAGTACTTC
TRBV14	TRBJ1-6	-	-	CASSHSPRGYNSPLHF	TGTGCCAGCAGCCATTCCCCCCGGGGCTATAATTCACCCCTCCACTTT
TRBV28	TRBJ2-7	-	TRBD1	CASSLIYGTGIYEQYF	TGTGCCAGCAGTTTAATTTACGGGACAGGGATCTACGAGCAGTACTTC
TRBV29-1	TRBJ1-1	-	-	CSVLLTTEAFF	TGCAGCGTCTTACTTACCACTGAAGCTTTCTTT